The sequence of this TCR beta chain was determined in a study of T-cell memory formation after mild COVID-19 (dated by TCRdb to about 2021). Context from the whole study: TCR sequence clusters from the two donors were found to be largely donor specific. In a couple of donors, T-cell clones that expanded and contracted after mild COVID-19 were followed by sequencing TCRalpha and TCRbeta repertoires longitudinally. Two young, previously healthy adult volunteers made up the cohort, one male and one female. Overall results and qualifications from the work: Some responding clones were detected in pre-infection memory, which suggested that pre-existing cross-reactive memory T cells had joined the SARS-CoV-2 response. Whether the second-wave clones peaking on day 37 were SARS-CoV-2 specific was not confirmed. Contracting CD4+ clones turned up mainly in the CM and EM memory subsets, whereas EMRA was where CD8+ clones were enriched. From day 15 to 85, contracting clones showed balanced CD4/CD8 phenotypes, whereas a second wave of clones that expanded from day 15 to 37 leaned towards CD4+. The study covered only two mild cases, and larger cohorts including severe cases with pre-infection samples were considered necessary.

This clonotype was counted between two and nine times. Its antigen target is currently unknown. Base qualities are missing; no much larger clone stands one base away. Ficoll-Paque density gradient centrifugation was used to isolate PBMCs. After removal of 5 bases from V and 13 bases from J, the junction retains 9 bases not matched to a gene. In the germline V gene, CDR1 corresponds to SGHRS and CDR2 to YFSETQ. The CDR3 runs 12 residues from the cysteine to the phenylalanine. The only DNA kept is the CDR3, 36 bases in frame from the first base. Sequencing took place on an Illumina NovaSeq 6000. TCRalpha and TCRbeta cDNA libraries were built by 5'RACE with constant-segment primers, adding sample barcodes and unique molecular identifiers. Trizol reagent was used to extract RNA from every sample. Amplification of the libraries took two PCR steps, and the second step added a second sample barcode plus Illumina TruSeq adapters. Sequencing of the libraries was done on an Illumina NovaSeq, producing 2 x 150 bp paired-end reads. Processing in the source paper ran as follows. Reads were demultiplexed and collapsed into UMI-guided consensus sequences with migec v1.2.7. Using mixcr v2.1.11, UMI consensuses were aligned to TRA and TRB V and J templates and then assembled into clonotypes. A clonotype was counted as expanded or contracted only when both edgeR and NoisET called the clonotype significant, with the noise models trained on biological replicates. edgeR calls used a false discovery rate-adjusted p below 0.01 and a log2 fold-change threshold of 1. As an exploratory analysis of dynamics, PCA with hierarchical clustering was applied to max-normalized trajectories of the 1000 most abundant clonotypes. Each responding clone was given a CD4 or CD8 phenotype based on the CD4+ and CD8+ repertoires, which had been sequenced separately. Starting from the raw public reads, TCRdb applied fastp trimming at Q25, assembled clones with MiXCR and retained in-frame beta chains. Each entry is one CDR3 protein sequence, shown with its most common DNA and genes. The V and J calls shown here were made by TCRdb, not taken from the authors' results. Across this sample there are around 400,000 distinct CDR3 sequences, with roughly a quarter seen only once. The ten largest clonotypes hold 8.5% to 9% of the sample.

Sequenced: PBMCs or a T cell subset sorted from them (not recorded which). The source is an adult woman who had mild COVID-19 (a few samples of this study predate the infection). The sample titles of this study are shuffled in the database, so cell type and time point are left out; the donor was told from shared clones. The rearranged segments are TRBV5-1 and TRBJ2-3; a stretch of 8 junction bases matches TRBD1. The CDR3: CASSRTGPAEYF. Read as DNA, the sequence is TGCGCCAGCAGTCGGACAGGGCCCGCGGAGTATTTT.